This is a list of T cell receptor beta chains from one sample in a study of T-cell memory formation after mild COVID-19. TCRdb ran MiXCR on the 5' RACE reads and lists one entry per CDR3 protein. The sample includes about 350,000 distinct CDR3 sequences, roughly 14% of them seen just once. Input material: PBMCs or a T cell subset sorted from them (not recorded which). These receptors originate from a man younger than 35 who had mild COVID-19 (a few samples of this study predate the infection). Cell type and time point are not known. Both conserved end residues are part of each CDR3. The D gene is left open where the match is weak. Size is stated for part of the rows, as once, few or many counts, or as a class when the clone is expanded.

cdr3_nt cdr3_aa clone_size v_call d_call cdr3_length j_call
TGCGCCAGCAGCCACCCCACCGGGAGGGATAATTCACCCCTCCACTTT CASSHPTGRDNSPLHF . TRBV4-1 . 16 TRBJ1-6
TGTGCCAGCGCCGCCAAGAGCTCCTACGAGCAGTACTTC CASAAKSSYEQYF . TRBV6-2/TRBV6-3 . 13 TRBJ2-7
TGCAGTGCTAGAGATGCGAGGGGGCGGTACAATGAGCAGTTCTTC CSARDARGRYNEQFF . TRBV20-1 TRBD1 15 TRBJ2-1
TGTGCCAGCAGCCCCTCGGAGGGATGGAACACTGAAGCTTTCTTT CASSPSEGWNTEAFF many TRBV5-4 . 15 TRBJ1-1
TGTGCCAGCAGCTTAGCCAGGGGTGACCACAATGAGCAGTTCTTC CASSLARGDHNEQFF few TRBV7-2 . 15 TRBJ2-1
TGCGCCAGCAGCCAAGCGATGGGGGAACGTGGCTACACCTTC CASSQAMGERGYTF few TRBV4-3 . 14 TRBJ1-2
TGCGCCAGCAGCTCATGGACAGAAACAAATTCACCCCTCCACTTT CASSSWTETNSPLHF few TRBV4-1 . 15 TRBJ1-6
TGTGCCAGCAGCCCGGCTGGCGGGAGGGCAAGCGAGCAGTACTTC CASSPAGGRASEQYF few TRBV5-4 TRBD2 15 TRBJ2-7
TGTGCTAGCAGCTTAGGGATAGCGGGGAACCAAGAGACCCAGTACTTC CASSLGIAGNQETQYF . TRBV7-7 TRBD2 16 TRBJ2-5
TGTGCCAGCGATAACAGGATGTCTAACTATGGCTACACCTTC CASDNRMSNYGYTF few TRBV2 . 14 TRBJ1-2
TGTGCCAGCAGTGACACGCTGGGCGGGGAGCAGTTCTTC CASSDTLGGEQFF few TRBV6-1 . 13 TRBJ2-1
TGTGCCAGCAGTTATACCTTAGGGCCCCAGCATTTT CASSYTLGPQHF few TRBV6-2/TRBV6-3 . 12 TRBJ1-5
TGCAGTGCTAGAAACGGGGGGGCGCGTGAGACCCAGTACTTC CSARNGGARETQYF . TRBV20-1 TRBD2 14 TRBJ2-5
TGTGCCAGCAGACCGGGACAGGCCCTCGGGGAGCTGTTTTTT CASRPGQALGELFF many TRBV7-2 TRBD1 14 TRBJ2-2
TGTGCCATCAGTGAGTCATCGGCGGGGGGCAATGAGCAGTTCTTC CAISESSAGGNEQFF few TRBV10-3 TRBD2 15 TRBJ2-1
TGCAGTGCTAGAGATCAAGGGTTCTCGCCCCAGCATTTT CSARDQGFSPQHF few TRBV20-1 . 13 TRBJ1-5
TGCGCCAGCAGTGAAAGGGACAGGGGGCGCGATACGCAGTATTTT CASSERDRGRDTQYF few TRBV10-1 TRBD1 15 TRBJ2-3
TGCGCCAGCAGCACCCCTGGCTGGGGCCACGGCGGCTACACCTTC CASSTPGWGHGGYTF few TRBV4-1 . 15 TRBJ1-2
TGCGCCAGCAGTCCAGGGGAGGGGATGGCTTTCTTT CASSPGEGMAFF many TRBV5-1 . 12 TRBJ1-1
TGTGCCAGCAGCCGGCGAGGGGCTCTAGCGCGGGAGCAGTACTTC CASSRRGALAREQYF . TRBV7-2 . 15 TRBJ2-7
TGTGCCACCAGTGAAGGAATTAACTATGGCTACACCTTC CATSEGINYGYTF few TRBV24-1 . 13 TRBJ1-2
TGTGCCGCCGTGGGACAGCTAAATTCACCCCTCCACTTT CAAVGQLNSPLHF . TRBV30 TRBD1 13 TRBJ1-6
TGTGCCGGACGGACAGGGGGTCTTTCACCCCTCCACTTT CAGRTGGLSPLHF many TRBV2 TRBD1 13 TRBJ1-6
TGTGCCAGCAGCTTTTGGGACGGGGAGCTGTTTTTT CASSFWDGELFF . TRBV7-3 . 12 TRBJ2-2
TGTGCCAGCAGCTTAAGGAGGTCCCAAGAGACCCAGTACTTC CASSLRRSQETQYF few TRBV7-9 . 14 TRBJ2-5
TGTGCCAGCAGCTCCGGGGGCCCTAGCACAGATACGCAGTATTTT CASSSGGPSTDTQYF few TRBV7-3 . 15 TRBJ2-3
TGTGCCAGCAGCCATCCAGCGGAAGAGACCCAGTACTTC CASSHPAEETQYF few TRBV5-5 . 13 TRBJ2-5
TGTGCCAGCAGCGTAAGACAGGGAATTGGTACTGAAGCTTTCTTT CASSVRQGIGTEAFF . TRBV7-2 TRBD1 15 TRBJ1-1
TGTGCCAGCAGCCAAGCCACCTGGGGACCAAGCCGGGGCTACACCTTC CASSQATWGPSRGYTF . TRBV3-1 . 16 TRBJ1-2
TGTGCCAGTGCCCCACAGGGGATCGAAGATACGCAGTATTTT CASAPQGIEDTQYF few TRBV19 TRBD1 14 TRBJ2-3
TGCGCCAGCACCCGGAGAGGGCTGGGGCAAGAGACCCAGTACTTC CASTRRGLGQETQYF . TRBV5-1 . 15 TRBJ2-5
TGTGCCAGCAGTTATACTAGCGGGGCCGACTCTACCTACAATGAGCAGTTCTTC CASSYTSGADSTYNEQFF few TRBV6-5 TRBD2 18 TRBJ2-1
TGCGCCAGCAGCCAGGGACAGGGGTACAATGAGCAGTTCTTC CASSQGQGYNEQFF . TRBV4-1 TRBD1 14 TRBJ2-1
TGCGCCAGCAGCCGCCCCGGGATTACCTACGAGCAGTACTTC CASSRPGITYEQYF . TRBV5-1 . 14 TRBJ2-7
TGTGCCGGAGGAGCGACAGGGGGGACTACTGGAAACACCATATATTTT CAGGATGGTTGNTIYF few TRBV5-4 TRBD1 16 TRBJ1-3
TGTGCCAGCACCACTTCCCCCGGGGGTGGCACAGATACGCAGTATTTT CASTTSPGGGTDTQYF many TRBV7-2 . 16 TRBJ2-3
TGTGCCAGCAGCTCCCGACAGGGGGGTGAGCAGTTCTTC CASSSRQGGEQFF few TRBV7-8 TRBD1 13 TRBJ2-1
TGTGCCAGCAGCCAGGGGACGCGGGACAAAAACATTCAGTACTTC CASSQGTRDKNIQYF few TRBV11-2 . 15 TRBJ2-4
TGTGCCACCAGTGATTTGGGGGGGAGCACAGATACGCAGTATTTT CATSDLGGSTDTQYF . TRBV24-1 . 15 TRBJ2-3
TGTGCCAGCAGCTTGGAGGCCGGGCGTGAGCAGTACTTC CASSLEAGREQYF . TRBV7-3 . 13 TRBJ2-7
TGTGCCAGCAGTTTGAGACTAGCGGGGGGAGACGAGCAGTACTTC CASSLRLAGGDEQYF few TRBV12-3/TRBV12-4 TRBD2 15 TRBJ2-7
TGCGCCAGCAGCCAAGACCTAGCGGGGGGGAGCACAGATACGCAGTATTTT CASSQDLAGGSTDTQYF . TRBV4-3 TRBD2 17 TRBJ2-3
TGTGCCAGCAGCCAAGATAACCGAGGGGACTATGGCTACACCTTC CASSQDNRGDYGYTF few TRBV4-2 . 15 TRBJ1-2
TGTGCCATCAGTCCCCGAGGGTTCCAAGAGACCCAGTACTTC CAISPRGFQETQYF few TRBV10-3 . 14 TRBJ2-5
TGTGCCAGCAGCACCGGACAGGGAGGCGGTGATACGCAGTATTTT CASSTGQGGGDTQYF few TRBV11-3 TRBD1 15 TRBJ2-3
TGTGCCAGCAGTTACTCTAGCCAGGCCCAAAAACTGTTTTTT CASSYSSQAQKLFF few TRBV6-5 . 14 TRBJ1-4
TGTGCCAGCAGCAACCTTTCTGACAGACTCTACGAGCAGTACTTC CASSNLSDRLYEQYF . TRBV21-1 . 15 TRBJ2-7
TGCGCCAGCAGCTCGCAGGGAATCCTCTCGGAAGTTGGGGCCAACGTCCTGACTTTC CASSSQGILSEVGANVLTF many TRBV5-1 . 19 TRBJ2-6
TGTGCCAGCAATCAGGGGCGTCTGGGCGAGCAGTACTTC CASNQGRLGEQYF . TRBV12-3/TRBV12-4 . 13 TRBJ2-7
TGTGCCAGCAGCTTAAATGGAGGGTATAACACCGGGGAGCTGTTTTTT CASSLNGGYNTGELFF . TRBV7-3 . 16 TRBJ2-2
TGTGCCAGTGCCAATGTCGGGACAGATTACTACGAGCAGTACTTC CASANVGTDYYEQYF many TRBV19 TRBD1 15 TRBJ2-7
TGCGCCAGCAGCTTACCTCTAGCGGGGGGGTACACAGATACGCAGTATTTT CASSLPLAGGYTDTQYF . TRBV5-1 TRBD2 17 TRBJ2-3
TGTGCCAGCAGCCCAGAGGTCGGCACTGAAGCTTTCTTT CASSPEVGTEAFF many TRBV12-3/TRBV12-4 . 13 TRBJ1-1
TGTGCCAGCAGCCCCCCTTTCTATTATGGCTACACCTTC CASSPPFYYGYTF many TRBV7-2 . 13 TRBJ1-2
TGCGCCAGCAGGCAACCGGGACAGGACTACGAGCAGTACTTC CASRQPGQDYEQYF few TRBV4-1 TRBD1 14 TRBJ2-7
TGTGCCACCAGTGATCCACCGGGACAGAGTTTCTCTGGGGCCAACGTCCTGACTTTC CATSDPPGQSFSGANVLTF . TRBV24-1 TRBD1 19 TRBJ2-6
TGTGCCAGCAGCACAAGGGTTGAGCAGTTCTTC CASSTRVEQFF many TRBV7-2 . 11 TRBJ2-1
TGCGCCAGCAGCCAAGATGGGCAGGGCGCCATTCAGTACTTC CASSQDGQGAIQYF few TRBV4-1 . 14 TRBJ2-4
TGTGCCAGCAGACCTGTCCCAACGGGGTTAGGGGATACGCAGTATTTT CASRPVPTGLGDTQYF few TRBV7-9 . 16 TRBJ2-3